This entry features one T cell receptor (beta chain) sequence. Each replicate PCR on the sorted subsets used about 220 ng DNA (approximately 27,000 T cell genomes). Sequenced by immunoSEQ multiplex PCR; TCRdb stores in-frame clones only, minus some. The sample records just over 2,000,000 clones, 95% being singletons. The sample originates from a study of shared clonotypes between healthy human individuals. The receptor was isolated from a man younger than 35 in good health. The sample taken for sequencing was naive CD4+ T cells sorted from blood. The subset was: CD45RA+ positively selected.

The CDR3 spells CASSLKTGDYGYTF. The DNA for the CDR3 is TGTGCCAGCTCGCTCAAGACAGGGGACTATGGCTACACCTTC. The chain uses TRBV18 and TRBJ1-2; 8 bases line up with TRBD1. V shed 6 bases, J shed 3 bases, and the junction held 6 bases outside the gene matches. The CDR3 totals 14 residues. Germline-derived CDR1 and CDR2 are KGHSH and LQKENI.